The TCR beta chain under discussion was sequenced for a study of cytomegalovirus exposure and HLA in healthy donors. General study results and limits: When analyzed later, a missense DCLRE1C variant was found to be linked to TCR beta V- and J-gene trimming.

60 Vbeta and 13 Jbeta primers were used in PCR. Profiled with immunoSEQ multiplex PCR; TCRdb holds only in-frame clones, not every one. Counted here are approximately 130,000 clones, around 82% occurring once; the ten biggest clones make up around 1.2%. As regards this clone: Antigen specificity is unknown.

The V end was cut by 0 bases, the J end by 6 bases, with 23 bases between. This CDR3 spans 18 amino acids. Germline CDR1 reads LGHNA; CDR2 reads YSLEER. These donors, healthy bone marrow donors, were studied. This rearrangement joins TRBV4-3 to TRBJ1-2; D might be TRBD1 (6 bases). Sequencing was carried out using PBMCs. The clonotype was recovered from a man over 45 in good health and CMV-seronegative. CDR3 sequence reads: CASSQEGPQGSVENGYTF. Written as DNA, the CDR3 is TGCGCCAGCAGCCAAGAGGGTCCTCAGGGGAGCGTTGAGAATGGCTACACCTTC.